The clone carrying this T cell receptor (beta chain) was counted between two and nine times. The CDR3 totals 15 residues. Germline values: CDR1 MGHDK, CDR2 SYGVNS. V shed 3 bases and J 5 bases; nucleotides not matched to a gene: 5. This entry belongs to a study of early T cells in non-severe SARS-CoV-2 infection. Using its own MiXCR run on the 5' RACE reads, TCRdb lists one record per CDR3 protein. Among 60,000 or so distinct CDR3 sequences, 14% to 15% were seen once, and the ten largest hold about 9.1%. The material sequenced was whole blood, taken at baseline. The chain combines TRBV25-1 with TRBJ2-7, with TRBD1 matching over 12 bases. The source of this sequence is an adult who was a healthcare worker with PCR-confirmed SARS-CoV-2 infection or an uninfected control (not recorded which). The CDR3: CASSDTGQGAHEQYF. The CDR3 nucleotides read TGTGCCAGCAGTGATACGGGACAGGGGGCCCACGAGCAGTACTTC.